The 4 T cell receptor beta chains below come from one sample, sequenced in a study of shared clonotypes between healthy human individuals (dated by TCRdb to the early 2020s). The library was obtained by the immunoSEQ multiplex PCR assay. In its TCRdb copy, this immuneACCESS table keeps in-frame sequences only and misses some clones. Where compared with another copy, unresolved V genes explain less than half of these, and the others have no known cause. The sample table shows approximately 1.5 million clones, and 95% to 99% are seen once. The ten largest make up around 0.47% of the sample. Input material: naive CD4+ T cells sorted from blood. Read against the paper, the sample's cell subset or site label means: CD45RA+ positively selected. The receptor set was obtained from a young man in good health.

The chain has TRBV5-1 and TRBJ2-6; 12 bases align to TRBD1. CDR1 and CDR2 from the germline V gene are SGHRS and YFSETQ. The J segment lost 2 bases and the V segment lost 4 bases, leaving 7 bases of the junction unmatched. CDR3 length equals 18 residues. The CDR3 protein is CASSRDGTGGPGANVLTF. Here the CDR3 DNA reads TGCGCCAGCAGCAGAGACGGGACAGGGGGCCCTGGGGCCAACGTCCTGACTTTC. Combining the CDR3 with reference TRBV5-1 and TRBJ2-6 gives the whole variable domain KAGVTQTPRYLIKTRGQQVTLSCSPISGHRSVSWYQQTPGQGLQFLFEYFSETQRNKGNFPGRFSGRQFSNSRSEMNVSTLELGDSALYLCASSRDGTGGPGANVLTFGAGSRLTVL.

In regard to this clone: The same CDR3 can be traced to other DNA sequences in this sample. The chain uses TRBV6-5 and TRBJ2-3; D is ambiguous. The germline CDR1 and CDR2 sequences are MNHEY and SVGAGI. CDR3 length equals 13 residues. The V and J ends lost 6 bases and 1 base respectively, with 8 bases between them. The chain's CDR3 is CASRPPGTDTQYF. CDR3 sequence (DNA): TGTGCCAGCAGACCCCCCGGCACAGATACGCAGTATTTT.

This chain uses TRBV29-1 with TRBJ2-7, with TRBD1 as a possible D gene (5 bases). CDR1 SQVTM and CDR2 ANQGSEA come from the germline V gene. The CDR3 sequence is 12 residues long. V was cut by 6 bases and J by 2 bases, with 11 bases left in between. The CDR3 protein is CSVRTNTYEQYF. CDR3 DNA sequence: TGCAGCGTACGGACAAACACCTACGAGCAGTACTTC.

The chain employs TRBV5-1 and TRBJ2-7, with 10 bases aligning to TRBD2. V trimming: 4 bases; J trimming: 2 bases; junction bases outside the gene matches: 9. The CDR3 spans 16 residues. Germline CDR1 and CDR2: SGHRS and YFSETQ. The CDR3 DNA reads TGCGCCAGCAGCACTCCTTTAGCGGGAGGCGCCTACGAGCAGTACTTC. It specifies CASSTPLAGGAYEQYF. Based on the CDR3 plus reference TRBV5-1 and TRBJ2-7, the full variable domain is KAGVTQTPRYLIKTRGQQVTLSCSPISGHRSVSWYQQTPGQGLQFLFEYFSETQRNKGNFPGRFSGRQFSNSRSEMNVSTLELGDSALYLCASSTPLAGGAYEQYFGPGTRLTVT.